The 4 T cell receptor beta chains listed next were all sequenced from one sample in a study of T-cell memory formation after mild COVID-19. One entry per CDR3 protein, called by TCRdb with MiXCR from the 5' RACE reads. Altogether about 450,000 distinct CDR3 sequences are present, about 22% being singletons, with the ten largest covering approximately 14%. The sequenced sample consisted of PBMCs or a T cell subset sorted from them (not recorded which). All receptors derive from an adult woman who had mild COVID-19 (a few samples of this study predate the infection). Cell type and time point are not known.

This clonotype was observed a few times. The J gene is TRBJ2-1, the V gene TRBV29-1; TRBD2 matches at 11 bases. Germline CDR1 reads SQVTM; CDR2 reads ANQGSEA. The V segment lost 8 bases and the J segment 1 base; nucleotides outside the gene matches: 4. The CDR3 sequence is 14 residues long. The CDR3 protein is CSTRLAGSYNEQFF. In DNA form, the CDR3 reads TGCAGCACTCGACTAGCGGGATCCTACAATGAGCAGTTCTTC.

The CDR3 DNA reads as TGTGCCAGCAGCTTGCCCTATTTTGGTGAAGCTTTCTTT. This gives the protein CASSLPYFGEAFF. J is TRBJ1-1 and V is TRBV3-1; D not resolved. There are 13 residues in the CDR3. V was clipped by 5 bases and J by 7 bases, with 14 bases between them. The germline CDR1 and CDR2 sequences are LGHDT and YNNKEL (reference sequence).

The V gene is TRBV5-5, the J gene TRBJ2-2; 8 bases agree with TRBD1. J gave up 2 bases and V 5 bases, and 2 bases lay outside the gene matches. CDR1 is SGHKS and CDR2 is YYEKEE in the germline V gene (reference sequence). The CDR3 consists of 14 residues. The CDR3 sequence: CASRDRVNTGELFF. The CDR3 DNA follows: TGTGCCAGCAGGGACAGGGTAAACACCGGGGAGCTGTTTTTT.

The rearrangement uses TRBV6-5 and TRBJ2-2, with TRBD1 matching 7 bases. There are 16 residues in the CDR3. V lost 2 bases to trimming and J lost 0 bases; unmatched junction nucleotides: 3. CDR1 MNHEY and CDR2 SVGAGI come from the germline V gene. The DNA for the CDR3 is TGTGCCAGCAGTTACGACGGGACAGCGAACACCGGGGAGCTGTTTTTT. Its protein product is CASSYDGTANTGELFF.